This is a list of T cell receptor beta chains from one sample in a study of cytomegalovirus exposure and HLA in healthy donors. TCRdb's copy holds only in-frame clones and misses some; the assay was immunoSEQ multiplex PCR. The sample records about 130,000 clones, 74% being singletons. Sequenced material: PBMCs. These receptor sequences come from a male donor in good health and CMV-seronegative. Both conserved end residues are part of each CDR3. Fields, in order: V gene, J gene, clone size, D gene, CDR3 DNA, CDR3 protein. The D gene is left open where the match is weak. Expanded clones get a size class; other rows say once, few or many, or leave the size out.

v_gene: TRBV6-1; j_gene: TRBJ2-3; abundance: -; d_gene: -; CDR3nt: TGTGCCAGCAGTAAATCCGGGACACTCACAGATACGCAGTATTTT; CDR3aa: CASSKSGTLTDTQYF
v_gene: TRBV5-1; j_gene: TRBJ1-2; abundance: -; d_gene: TRBD1; CDR3nt: TGCGCCAGCAGCTTGGGTCTACAGGGGGTCTATGGCTACACCTTC; CDR3aa: CASSLGLQGVYGYTF
v_gene: TRBV28; j_gene: TRBJ2-5; abundance: few; d_gene: TRBD2; CDR3nt: TGTGCCAGCAGTTCCGCCCAACTAGCGGGAGAAGAGACCCAGTACTTC; CDR3aa: CASSSAQLAGEETQYF
v_gene: TRBV6-1; j_gene: TRBJ1-5; abundance: once; d_gene: TRBD1; CDR3nt: TGTGCCAGCAGGCAGGGGGTAGTTAGCAATCAGCCCCAGCATTTT; CDR3aa: CASRQGVVSNQPQHF
v_gene: TRBV7-2; j_gene: TRBJ2-5; abundance: few; d_gene: -; CDR3nt: TGTGCCAGCAGCTTAGCGCCACCAGACCAAGAGACCCAGTACTTC; CDR3aa: CASSLAPPDQETQYF
v_gene: TRBV11-2; j_gene: TRBJ2-7; abundance: -; d_gene: -; CDR3nt: TGTGCCAGCAGCCTTAGGAGTTCCTACGAGCAGTACTTC; CDR3aa: CASSLRSSYEQYF
v_gene: TRBV30; j_gene: TRBJ2-5; abundance: few; d_gene: -; CDR3nt: TGTGCCTGGACCTCCCAAGAGACCCAGTACTTC; CDR3aa: CAWTSQETQYF
v_gene: TRBV7-2; j_gene: TRBJ1-2; abundance: -; d_gene: -; CDR3nt: TGTGCCAGCAGCTTGGGCGTGGGCCACAGAAGCGGCTACACCTTC; CDR3aa: CASSLGVGHRSGYTF
v_gene: TRBV4-3; j_gene: TRBJ2-2; abundance: few; d_gene: TRBD2; CDR3nt: TGCGCCAGCAGCCAAGGGACTAGCGGGGGGTACACCGGGGAGCTGTTTTTT; CDR3aa: CASSQGTSGGYTGELFF
v_gene: TRBV19; j_gene: TRBJ1-1; abundance: -; d_gene: -; CDR3nt: TGTGCCAGTAGTATAAGAGGAGAAGCGAACACTGAAGCTTTCTTT; CDR3aa: CASSIRGEANTEAFF
v_gene: TRBV27; j_gene: TRBJ1-2; abundance: few; d_gene: TRBD1; CDR3nt: TGTGCCAGCAGCCGGACAGGGGTTAACTATGGCTACACCTTC; CDR3aa: CASSRTGVNYGYTF
v_gene: TRBV18; j_gene: TRBJ1-3; abundance: -; d_gene: -; CDR3nt: TGTGCCAGCTCGGGCATAATCGACACCATATATTTT; CDR3aa: CASSGIIDTIYF
v_gene: TRBV20-1; j_gene: TRBJ2-7; abundance: -; d_gene: -; CDR3nt: TGCAGTGCTATCAACGAGCAGTACTTC; CDR3aa: CSAINEQYF
v_gene: TRBV28; j_gene: TRBJ1-2; abundance: -; d_gene: -; CDR3nt: TGTGCCAGCAGACCCCCCCGGGACACCTATGGCTACACCTTC; CDR3aa: CASRPPRDTYGYTF
v_gene: TRBV5-3; j_gene: TRBJ1-2; abundance: few; d_gene: -; CDR3nt: TGTGCCAGAACCCTCCACCCAGGGGCCGGCTACACCTTC; CDR3aa: CARTLHPGAGYTF
v_gene: TRBV7-2; j_gene: TRBJ2-7; abundance: few; d_gene: -; CDR3nt: TGTGCCAGCAGCCCTAGTCGACCCTACGAGCAGTACTTC; CDR3aa: CASSPSRPYEQYF
v_gene: TRBV5-6; j_gene: TRBJ2-3; abundance: -; d_gene: TRBD2; CDR3nt: TGTGCCAGCAGCACGGGACTAGTCACGGATACGCAGTATTTT; CDR3aa: CASSTGLVTDTQYF
v_gene: TRBV6-1; j_gene: TRBJ2-7; abundance: -; d_gene: TRBD2; CDR3nt: TGTGCCAGCTCCCCGGGACGGGGGGGCCTCTACGAGCAGTACTTC; CDR3aa: CASSPGRGGLYEQYF
v_gene: TRBV4-1; j_gene: TRBJ2-7; abundance: -; d_gene: -; CDR3nt: TGCGCCAGCAGCCAAGTCTTCTCAGGCTCCTACGAGCAGTACTTC; CDR3aa: CASSQVFSGSYEQYF
v_gene: TRBV7-3; j_gene: TRBJ1-1; abundance: -; d_gene: -; CDR3nt: TGTGCCAGCAGCCCTACGAGGGTGAGGTCTTGGACTGAAGCTTTCTTT; CDR3aa: CASSPTRVRSWTEAFF